This TCR beta chain was found in a study of cytomegalovirus exposure and HLA in healthy donors. CDR1 is SGHTA and CDR2 is FQGNSA in the germline V gene. V was pared by 4 bases and J by 4 bases, with 16 bases between. The CDR3 extends over 15 amino acids. Vbeta (60) and Jbeta (13) primers were used in the PCR. Sequencing was performed with immunoSEQ multiplex PCR; in TCRdb, only in-frame clones are kept and a portion is missing. The data contain around 150,000 clones, around 83% of them singletons. The rearrangement joins TRBV7-2 to TRBJ1-1; tentative D call: TRBD1 (6 bases). The specimen was PBMCs. The clonotype originates from a man aged 50-59 years in good health and CMV-seropositive. DNA for the CDR3: TGTGCCAGCAGCTCCCGGACAGAATTGACCACTGAAGCTTTCTTT. This translates into CASSSRTELTTEAFF.